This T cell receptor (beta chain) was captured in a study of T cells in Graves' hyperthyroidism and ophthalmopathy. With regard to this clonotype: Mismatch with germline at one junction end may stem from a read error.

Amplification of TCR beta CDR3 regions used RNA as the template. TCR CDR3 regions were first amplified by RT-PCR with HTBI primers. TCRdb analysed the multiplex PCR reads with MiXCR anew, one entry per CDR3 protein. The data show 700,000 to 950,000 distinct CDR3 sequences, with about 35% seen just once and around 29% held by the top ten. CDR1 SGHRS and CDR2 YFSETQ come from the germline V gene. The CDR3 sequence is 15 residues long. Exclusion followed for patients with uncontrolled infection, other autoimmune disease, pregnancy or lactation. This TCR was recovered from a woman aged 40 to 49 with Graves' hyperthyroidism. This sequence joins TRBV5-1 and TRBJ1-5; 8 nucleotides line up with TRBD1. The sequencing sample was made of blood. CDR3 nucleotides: TGCGCCAGCAGCTACACAGGGGGGTACAATGAGCCCCAGCATTTT. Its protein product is CASSYTGGYNEPQHF. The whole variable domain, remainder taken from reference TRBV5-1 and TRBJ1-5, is KAGVTQTPRYLIKTRGQQVTLSCSPISGHRSVSWYQQTPGQGLQFLFEYFSETQRNKGNFPGRFSGRQFSNSRSEMNVSTLELGDSALYLCASSYTGGYNEPQHFGDGTRLSIL.